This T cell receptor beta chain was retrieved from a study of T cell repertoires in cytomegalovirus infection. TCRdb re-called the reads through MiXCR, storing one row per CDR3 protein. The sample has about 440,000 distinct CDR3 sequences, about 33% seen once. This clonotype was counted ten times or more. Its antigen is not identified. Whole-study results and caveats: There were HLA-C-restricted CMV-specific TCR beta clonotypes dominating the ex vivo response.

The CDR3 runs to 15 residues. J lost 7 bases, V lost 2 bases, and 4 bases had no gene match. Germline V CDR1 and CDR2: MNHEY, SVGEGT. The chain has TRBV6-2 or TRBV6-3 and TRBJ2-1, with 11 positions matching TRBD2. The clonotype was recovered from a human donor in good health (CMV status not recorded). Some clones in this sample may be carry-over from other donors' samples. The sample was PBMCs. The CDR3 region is CASSYASGGWNEQFF. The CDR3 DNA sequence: TGTGCCAGCAGTTACGCTAGCGGGGGGTGGAATGAGCAGTTCTTC.